The present T cell receptor (beta chain) was sequenced within a study of blood T cells in healthy people across ages (dated by TCRdb to about 2015). In terms of the full investigation: Template switching captured roughly one uniquely barcoded TCR beta cDNA molecule per two T cells in model experiments. Age-related changes in TCR beta repertoire diversity were measured in the study by deep sequencing normalized with unique cDNA molecular identifiers. The donors were divided into four age groups: young (average approximately 16 years), middle-aged (about 40), aged (under 70) and long-lived (about 79). Donors of different ages were randomly distributed across sequencing lanes to avoid experimental bias. Two additional independent replicas of 1 million unique cDNA reads from the same blood draw were analyzed for two donors (one aged 18 to 30 and one aged 80 or older). Broad study findings and their caveats: The percentage of naive T cells measured by flow cytometry correlated strongly with observed TCR beta diversity. Observed TCR beta diversity per million T cells fell roughly linearly with age, and a significant reduction was already apparent by age around 44. The long-lived group showed more naive CD4+ T cells, fewer expanded clones and increased TCR diversity than the aged group, suggesting age selection. Donor CMV infection status was unknown, potentially confounding age-related changes in expanded clonotypes. Estimates of total diversity from one million sequenced T cells were regarded as lower bounds and underestimates. Conclusive comparison of naive and antigen-experienced compartments was prevented by the profiling of bulk unsorted PBMCs.

The library came from 5' RACE. The sequencer was an Illumina HiSeq 2500. The second PCR ran for about 7 to 11 cycles and used a J-beta primer mix along with a sample-barcoded 5' primer. Each TCR beta cDNA molecule received a unique molecular identifier from a template-switch 5' adaptor carrying 12 random nucleotides. Each sample yielded at least 3 million CDR3-containing paired-end reads. First-strand cDNA was synthesized from all RNA with the Mint cDNA synthesis kit, primed by a TRBC-specific oligonucleotide. Following uracil-DNA glycosylase treatment, all cDNA underwent a first 18-cycle PCR with the universal primers M1SS and BC2_uni_R. The paper's processing steps were these. For normalization, 1 million high-quality reads, each with a distinct molecular identifier, were randomly selected from each sample. Reads with shared molecular identifiers were discarded instead of being binned into consensus sequences. MiTCR, with a Q25 quality threshold and the strictest error-elimination algorithm, was used for CDR3 identification, clonotype clustering and error correction. A nonparametric unseen species model using Euler transformation provided a lower-bound estimate of total TCR beta diversity. Starting from the raw public reads, TCRdb applied fastp trimming at Q25, assembled clones with MiXCR and retained in-frame beta chains. Rows with a matching CDR3 protein are joined into one entry that keeps the most common DNA and genes. TCRdb's processing, not the authors' own work, is the source of the V and J calls. The sample table lists hundreds of thousands of distinct CDR3 sequences, 44% of them with a count of one. The ten largest clones add up to about a fifth of the sample.

There are 13 amino acids in the CDR3, from cysteine to phenylalanine inclusive. Only the CDR3 part of the read is kept: 39 bases, read in frame from the first base. The germline V gene gives CDR1 as MDHEN and CDR2 as SYDVKM. At the junction V is shortened by 5 bases and J by 5 bases, with 11 bases in between. The donors were around 39 Caucasian individuals from Russia, aged roughly 6 to 100 years, who were systemically healthy. Each donor gave roughly 9.5 milliliters of peripheral blood, collected into EDTA-treated Vacutainer tubes. Ficoll-Paque density-gradient centrifugation was used to isolate PBMCs, with at least 6.5 million per sample. Total RNA was extracted from PBMCs with Trizol reagent, with at least 6 micrograms obtained per sample. For every donor, flow cytometry on a PBMC aliquot measured the percentage of naive CD45RAhigh/CD27high T cells. Concerning this clonotype: Its antigen is unknown. Within one base of it there is no much larger clone, and no base qualities were kept.

The sequence is built from TRBV28 and TRBJ2-3, and possibly TRBD1, on 5 matching bases. The sample taken for sequencing was blood. This sequence was found in a man aged 60-69 years in good health. In nucleotide form, the sequence is TGTGCCAGCAGTCCGTATAGGGGAGATACGCAGTATTTT. Its translation is CASSPYRGDTQYF.